This T cell receptor beta chain originates from a study of tumor and adjacent non-tumor tissue in lung cancer. Study findings and constraints: Patients with more diverse tumor TCRs had worse survival. Tumor repertoires had a smaller top 100 clone share than normal lung.

This sample's RNA came from whole unsorted tissue. This non-tumor lung sample came from over 3 cm beyond the tumor edge. On this clonotype itself: Its target is unknown. One junction end does not reproduce the germline sequence, and a read error may be involved.

The library came from three nested PCR rounds adapted from ARM-PCR protocols. Each CDR3 protein gets one entry after TCRdb re-called the multiplex PCR reads with MiXCR. The profile shows 60,000 or so distinct CDR3 sequences, around 64% of them singletons. This CDR3 is 14 amino acids long. The germline CDR1 and CDR2 sequences are SQVTM and ANQGSEA. The sequence was obtained from a man aged 70 or older with non-small cell lung cancer. Sequencing input: distant non-tumor lung tissue. The chain links TRBV29-1 to TRBJ2-1, with TRBD2 matching over 16 bases. CDR3 DNA: TGTAGCGTTGGGACTAGCGGGAGGGTCAATGAGCAGTTCTTC. Protein sequence: CSVGTSGRVNEQFF.